This T cell receptor (beta chain) was found in a study of OX40 agonist ivuxolimab in advanced cancers. Patients with a history of autoimmune disease or on systemic immunosuppression were excluded. This clone was found a few times. Method: immunoSEQ multiplex PCR; TCRdb's copy keeps in-frame clones and lacks some. Of around 15,000 clones in the sample, 65% to 90% were seen once. The CDR3 contains 11 residues. Germline CDR1 and CDR2: SGHDN and FVKESK. Trimming cost V 4 bases and J 4 bases, with 4 bases left between them. Sample: CD4+ or CD8+ T cells sorted from blood, taken in a trial of the OX40 agonist ivuxolimab. V is TRBV14 and J is TRBJ1-1, with no clear D. This clonotype was sampled from an adult with an advanced solid tumor such as melanoma, head and neck, liver or kidney cancer. The chain's CDR3 is CASSPGTEAFF. CDR3 nucleotide sequence: TGTGCCAGCAGCCCAGGCACTGAAGCTTTCTTT.